Listed below are T cell receptor beta chains from one sample, sequenced in a study of cytomegalovirus exposure and HLA in healthy donors. Using immunoSEQ multiplex PCR, the repertoire was profiled, and TCRdb retains in-frame clones only, with some absent. The sample contains roughly 160,000 clones, approximately 71% of which appear only once. Sequencing used PBMCs. The receptors were gathered from a girl aged 5 to 17 in good health and CMV-seronegative. The CDR3 runs from the conserved cysteine through the conserved F or W. The D gene is left open where the match is weak. Clone size is given for some rows only: seen once, a few or many times, or a class if the clone is expanded.

>TRBJ2-3|TRBD1|once|TRBV7-9
TGTGCCAGCAGCTGGACAGGGAGCACAGATACGCAGTATTTT
CASSWTGSTDTQYF
>TRBJ2-7|-|-|TRBV6-1
TGTGCCAGCAGTGGGACTTCTCTGAACGAGCAGTACTTC
CASSGTSLNEQYF
>TRBJ1-2|-|-|TRBV6-5
TGTGCCAGCAGTTACTCGACGGGTGTTACCTACTATGGCTACACCTTC
CASSYSTGVTYYGYTF
>TRBJ1-1|-|once|TRBV10-3
TGTGCCATCAGTGAGTCGACCGGGACATTAACTGAAGCTTTCTTT
CAISESTGTLTEAFF
>TRBJ2-7|-|few|TRBV6-5
TGTGCCAGCAGTACCGACAGCCAAGCCTACGAGCAGTACTTC
CASSTDSQAYEQYF
>TRBJ2-1|TRBD2|few|TRBV2
TGTGCCAGCAGTGTAGGGACTAGCGGGGCCCATGAGCAGTTCTTC
CASSVGTSGAHEQFF
>TRBJ1-2|TRBD1|-|TRBV30
TGTGCCTGGAGCGGGACAGGGATTGGCTACACCTTC
CAWSGTGIGYTF
>TRBJ2-7|-|-|TRBV23-1
TGCGCCAGCAGTCACACGCACTCCTTC
CASSHTHSF
>TRBJ2-6|-|once|TRBV2
TGTGCCAGCTGTACTGGGGCCAACGTCCTGACTTTC
CASCTGANVLTF
>TRBJ2-2|-|-|TRBV11-2
TGTGCCAGCAGCCGTTCGGCGGTAAACACCGGGGAGCTGTTTTTT
CASSRSAVNTGELFF
>TRBJ2-5|-|-|TRBV20-1
TGCAGTGCTAGCAGGAAAGAGACCCAGTACTTC
CSASRKETQYF
>TRBJ1-1|-|-|TRBV7-2
TGTGCCAGCAGCTCCAGACGAGGGCTGGTCACTGAAGCTTTCTTT
CASSSRRGLVTEAFF
>TRBJ1-5|-|few|TRBV27
TGTGCCAGCAGTTTGGGTAGGGGGTATCAGCCCCAGCATTTT
CASSLGRGYQPQHF
>TRBJ1-1|-|-|TRBV20-1
TGCAGTGCCAGGTATAAAGGTGAAGCTTCCTTT
CSARYKGEASF
>TRBJ2-7|-|-|TRBV6-1
TGTGCCAGCAATCCCAATGGCGGTGGTACGTACTTC
CASNPNGGGTYF
>TRBJ1-2|TRBD1|-|TRBV6-1
TGTGCCAGCAGAAAATGGACAGGGATGGGAGGCTACACCTTC
CASRKWTGMGGYTF
>TRBJ2-2|TRBD1|-|TRBV6-5
TGTGCCAGCAGTTACGACAGGGGCAGGACCGGGGAGCTGTTTTTT
CASSYDRGRTGELFF
>TRBJ2-7|-|-|TRBV4-1
TGCGCCAGCAGCCAAGATCGACAGGCCTCCTACGAGCAGTACTTC
CASSQDRQASYEQYF
>TRBJ1-1|-|few|TRBV5-7
TGTGCCAGCAGCCCGGGTATGAACACTGAAGCTTTCTTT
CASSPGMNTEAFF
>TRBJ1-2|TRBD1|-|TRBV5-1
TGCGCCAGCAGCTTGGGGACAGGGGCCTATGGCTACACCTTC
CASSLGTGAYGYTF
>TRBJ2-5|-|-|TRBV5-8
TGTGCCAGCAGCTTTTGGCAGGGGGAGACCCAGTACTTC
CASSFWQGETQYF
>TRBJ2-1|-|-|TRBV5-1
TGCGCCAGCAGCTTGTTTTCCCGAGGAGGCTACAATGAGCAGTTCTTC
CASSLFSRGGYNEQFF
>TRBJ1-5|-|-|TRBV12-5
TGTGCTAGTGGTTCACCCTCGGAGGGGCCAAATCAGCCCCAGCATTTT
CASGSPSEGPNQPQHF
>TRBJ1-6|-|-|TRBV27
TGTGCCAGCAGCCCTAGGGGGTCCTGGGACCTCCACTTT
CASSPRGSWDLHF
>TRBJ2-3|TRBD2|once|TRBV27
TGTGCCAGCAGTCACACGGGACTAGCGGGGGGCACTCCCCGCACAGATACGCAGTATTTT
CASSHTGLAGGTPRTDTQYF
>TRBJ1-2|TRBD1|-|TRBV14
TGTGCCAGCAGCCAAGCAGGGGGACCTTCGGGTGGCTACACCTTC
CASSQAGGPSGGYTF
>TRBJ1-2|-|once|TRBV27
TGTGCCAGCAGTCCCCACACCAGGGGATCTGACTATGGCTACACCTTC
CASSPHTRGSDYGYTF
>TRBJ1-2|-|once|TRBV6-6
TGTGCCAGCAGTTTTAGACAGGAGAATGGCTACACCTTC
CASSFRQENGYTF
>TRBJ1-6|-|-|TRBV5-1
TGCGCCAGCAGTGAATTGCAAGGAGTTAATTCACCCCTCCACTTT
CASSELQGVNSPLHF
>TRBJ2-3|-|-|TRBV5-1
TGCGCCAGCAGCTTGGTACGGGTTCCAGATACGCAGTATTTT
CASSLVRVPDTQYF
>TRBJ2-1|-|-|TRBV7-9
TGTGCCAGCAGCCTCCCTGGCATGGACTCCACCTACAATGAGCAGTTCTTC
CASSLPGMDSTYNEQFF
>TRBJ2-2|-|-|TRBV21-1
TGTGCCAGCAGCCCCTGCCCCGGACTAGCGGGGGGGCCGCACACCGGGGAGCTGTTTTTT
CASSPCPGLAGGPHTGELFF
>TRBJ2-7|-|-|TRBV6-5
TGTGCCAGCAGTTACTCGATAATTAACGAGCAGTACTTC
CASSYSIINEQYF
>TRBJ1-1|TRBD1|-|TRBV7-9
TGTGCCACCCAGGAGGGGGCGGTAGGAGCTTTCTTT
CATQEGAVGAFF
>TRBJ2-2|TRBD1|once|TRBV2
TGTGCCAGCAGTGACTCCAAGGGGGCCGACACCGGGGAGCTGTTTTTT
CASSDSKGADTGELFF
>TRBJ2-1|-|-|TRBV6-6
TGTGCCAGCAGTTCCGGGACTGCGAACAATGAGCAGTTCTTC
CASSSGTANNEQFF